These 17 T cell receptor beta chains came from one sample sequenced in a study of blood T cells in healthy people across ages. Sample-barcoded 5' priming and a J-beta primer mix drove a second PCR of roughly 6 to 12 cycles. TCRdb independently ran MiXCR on the 5' RACE reads; one entry per CDR3 protein. The sample gives about 1.4 million distinct CDR3 sequences, almost 60% of which show up once; roughly 6.3% is in the top ten. The sequenced sample was blood. The receptor set was obtained from a young man in good health.

The rearrangement links TRBV20-1 to TRBJ1-1; D unclear. The length of the CDR3 is 14 residues. V shed 4 bases and J shed 3 bases, with 15 bases lying between them. CDR1 is DFQATT, CDR2 SNEGSKA, per germline (reference sequence). The CDR3 bases are TGCAGTGCTATCCCCACGGGGTGGGACACTGAAGCTTTCTTT. Translating it yields CSAIPTGWDTEAFF.

The chain has TRBV3-1 and TRBJ2-7, with D unclear. Germline assignment: CDR1 LGHDT and CDR2 YNNKEL (reference sequence). This CDR3 comprises 15 residues. V gave up 0 bases and J gave up 0 bases, with 9 bases separating them. In DNA form, the CDR3 reads TGTGCCAGCAGCCAAGAAAAAATCCACTCCTACGAGCAGTACTTC. This encodes CASSQEKIHSYEQYF.

A few counts support this clonotype. The chain uses TRBV4-1 and TRBJ2-7; TRBD2 is a possible D gene (5 bases). This CDR3 is built from 17 residues. CDR1 and CDR2 (germline): MGHRA, YSYEKL. With 1 base removed from V and 3 bases from J, the gap between germline ends came to 19 bases. CDR3 loop: CASSQGVGMGIYYEQYF. The CDR3 coding sequence is TGCGCCAGCAGCCAAGGGGTCGGGATGGGCATTTACTACGAGCAGTACTTC.

This clonotype was seen a few times. The rearrangement uses TRBV7-9 and TRBJ1-5; D is uncertain. The CDR3 has 14 residues. Between the trimmed V and J ends, which lost 5 bases and 2 bases, there was a span of 10 bases. The germline V gene encodes CDR1 SEHNR and CDR2 FQNEAQ (reference sequence). The CDR3 reads CASSANIGNQPQHF. CDR3 bases: TGTGCCAGCAGCGCAAATATTGGCAATCAGCCCCAGCATTTT.

V usage is TRBV3-1 and J usage is TRBJ2-3; the D gene is possibly TRBD1 (6 bases). The germline V and J ends were trimmed by 4 bases and 4 bases, with 15 bases remaining between them. This CDR3 has 15 amino acids. Germline V gives CDR1 LGHDT, CDR2 YNNKEL (reference sequence). The CDR3 loop is CASSPHWGLADTQYF. CDR3 sequence (DNA): TGTGCCAGCAGCCCCCATTGGGGGCTCGCAGATACGCAGTATTTT.

This clonotype was seen a few times. The CDR3 nucleotides read TGTGCCAGCAGTTTCTCCGGGACACTGGATCATACGTACTTC. As protein: CASSFSGTLDHTYF. The gene calls are TRBV27 and TRBJ2-5; weak D call: TRBD1 (6 bases). Germline V lookup: CDR1 MNHEY, CDR2 SMNVEV (reference sequence). This CDR3 has 14 residues. V shed 3 bases and J shed 13 bases, with 21 bases lying between them.

The rearrangement links TRBV12-3 or TRBV12-4 to TRBJ1-1; 8 bases line up with TRBD1. The CDR3 extends over 15 amino acids. With V trimmed by 1 base and J by 4 bases, 5 bases remained unmatched. CDR3 nucleotides: TGTGCCAGCAGTTTAGGGACAGGGCTGGGCACTGAAGCTTTCTTT. It translates to CASSLGTGLGTEAFF.

The genes are TRBV20-1 and TRBJ2-3, with TRBD2 identical over 13 bases. The CDR3 extends over 15 amino acids. Germline loops: CDR1 DFQATT, CDR2 SNEGSKA (reference sequence). V lost 2 bases to trimming and J lost 4 bases; unmatched junction nucleotides: 3. CDR3 region: CSARRTSGGADTQYF. CDR3 nucleotide sequence: TGCAGTGCTAGACGGACTAGCGGGGGCGCAGATACGCAGTATTTT.

J is TRBJ2-7 and V is TRBV12-3 or TRBV12-4; D is unclear. The CDR3 extends over 14 amino acids. V lost 3 bases and J 1 base, leaving 10 bases between the germline ends. CDR3 DNA: TGTGCCAGCAGTTTTTACAGTCAGTCCTACGAGCAGTACTTC. Encoded protein: CASSFYSQSYEQYF.

V gene TRBV7-2 combines with J gene TRBJ2-7; 9 nucleotides line up with TRBD2. The CDR3 is made up of 17 amino acids. Germline CDR1 reads SGHTA; CDR2 reads FQGNSA. V dropped 1 base and J dropped 0; count of bases not matched to a gene: 7. The CDR3 nucleotides are TGTGCCAGCAGCTTAGTAGGCGGGAGGGGCGCCTCCTACGAGCAGTACTTC. Protein sequence: CASSLVGGRGASYEQYF.

The rearrangement joins TRBV7-9 to TRBJ1-1; D gene uncertain. V was clipped by 7 bases and J by 2 bases, with 20 bases between them. From germline, CDR1 is SEHNR and CDR2 FQNEAQ (reference sequence). The CDR3 is 16 residues long. CDR3: CASTSRSVSPNTEAFF. DNA for the CDR3: TGTGCCAGCACTTCTCGTTCCGTATCCCCCAACACTGAAGCTTTCTTT.

The chain has TRBV3-1 and TRBJ2-3; TRBD2 agrees at 14 bases. Germline V gene sequence: CDR1 LGHDT, CDR2 YNNKEL (reference sequence). CDR3 length equals 17 residues. J was trimmed by 4 bases and V by 4 bases; bases with no gene match: 7. CDR3 sequence (DNA): TGTGCCAGCAGCCCGCCGGGACTAGCGGGAGTGTCAGATACGCAGTATTTT. Translated: CASSPPGLAGVSDTQYF.

The V call is TRBV3-1, the J call TRBJ2-3; TRBD2 aligns across 9 bases. V lost 2 bases, J lost 1 base, and 1 base stayed unmatched. From germline, CDR1 is LGHDT and CDR2 YNNKEL (reference sequence). CDR3 length: 15 amino acids. The CDR3 reads CASSQRLAGTDTQYF. In DNA form, the CDR3 reads TGTGCCAGCAGCCAACGACTAGCGGGCACAGATACGCAGTATTTT.

This clonotype was found a few times. This chain connects TRBV27 to TRBJ2-1; possibly TRBD1 for D (5 bases). Germline CDR1 and CDR2: MNHEY and SMNVEV (reference sequence). V lost 2 bases to trimming and J lost 2 bases, with 10 bases between them. The CDR3 spans 15 residues. Here the CDR3 reads CASSLVAGPYNEQFF. Here the CDR3 DNA reads TGTGCCAGCAGTTTAGTGGCAGGGCCCTACAATGAGCAGTTCTTC.

This clonotype has more than one count but fewer than ten. The chain employs TRBV4-1 and TRBJ1-5, with D uncertain. The CDR3 consists of 14 residues. Germline V gives CDR1 MGHRA, CDR2 YSYEKL. V was trimmed by 3 bases and J by 0 bases, leaving 6 bases between them. CDR3 sequence (DNA): TGCGCCAGCAGCCAGGGGTATAGCAATCAGCCCCAGCATTTT. This translates into CASSQGYSNQPQHF.

V usage is TRBV29-1 and J usage is TRBJ1-2; D ambiguous. With 4 bases removed from V and 5 bases from J, the gap between germline ends came to 8 bases. Germline-derived CDR1 and CDR2 are SQVTM and ANQGSEA. This CDR3 has 11 residues. DNA of the CDR3: TGCAGCGTTGGCCAAACATATGGCTACACCTTC. This sequence encodes CSVGQTYGYTF.

The rearrangement links TRBV4-3 to TRBJ2-1; 14 bases map to TRBD2. This CDR3 spans 18 amino acids. V lost 0 bases and J lost 4; bases outside the gene matches: 5. Germline CDR1 LGHNA, CDR2 YSLEER. The CDR3 nucleotides read TGCGCCAGCAGCCAAGAATACGGACTAGCGGGGGGTTACAATGAGCAGTTCTTC. Amino acids: CASSQEYGLAGGYNEQFF.